One sample yielded the 30 T cell receptor beta chains listed below, sequenced in a study of T cell responses to AZD1222 COVID-19 vaccine. TCRdb keeps only in-frame clones here, not all; method: immunoSEQ multiplex PCR. The repertoire holds over 65,000 clones, with approximately 87% as singletons. Sequencing used peripheral blood, obtained on day 0 of AZD1222 vaccination. These receptors were obtained from an adult in good health.

The chain joins TRBV5-1 to TRBJ1-2; a possible D gene is TRBD1 (6 bases). V was clipped by 0 bases and J by 4 bases, with 13 bases between them. Germline V gene data show CDR1 as SGHRS and CDR2 as YFSETQ. The CDR3 extends over 15 amino acids. CDR3 region: CASSLGAGTTYGYTF. The CDR3 DNA sequence: TGCGCCAGCAGCTTGGGGGCAGGGACAACCTATGGCTACACCTTC.

The V and J genes are TRBV5-1 and TRBJ2-1; 12 nucleotides align to TRBD1. The V segment lost 0 bases and the J segment 7 bases; nucleotides outside the gene matches: 5. In germline, CDR1 is SGHRS, CDR2 YFSETQ. The CDR3 has 16 amino acids. The CDR3: CASSLAGTGGTNEQFF. The CDR3 DNA sequence: TGCGCCAGCAGCTTGGCGGGGACAGGGGGCACGAATGAGCAGTTCTTC.

The chain combines TRBV5-6 with TRBJ1-3; 7 bases match TRBD1. CDR1 and CDR2 (germline): SGHDT, YYEEEE. CDR3 length: 17 residues. V was clipped by 4 bases and J by 2 bases; unmatched bases: 12. CDR3 sequence (DNA): TGTGCCAGCAGCCTGGGGACAGCCAGCCGTCCTGGAAACACCATATATTTT. Translated: CASSLGTASRPGNTIYF.

V is TRBV7-2 and J is TRBJ2-7; D is tentatively TRBD1 or TRBD2 (5 bases each). V gave up 0 bases and J gave up 0 bases, with 15 bases separating them. Looked up from germline, CDR1 is SGHTA and CDR2 is FQGNSA. The CDR3 extends over 17 amino acids. CDR3 DNA sequence: TGTGCCAGCAGCTTAGCGAGTGGGGGATTTAGCTCCTACGAGCAGTACTTC. Translating it yields CASSLASGGFSSYEQYF.

This clone was recorded only once. The CDR3 region has the DNA TGTGCCAGTAGTATGCAATTTAGGGACCCGAGGGACTATGGCTACACCTTC. It specifies CASSMQFRDPRDYGYTF. J is TRBJ1-2 and V is TRBV19; TRBD1 might be the D (5 bases). The germline V gene has CDR1 LNHDA and CDR2 SQIVND (reference sequence). Trimming shortened V by 3 bases and J by 3 bases, and 20 bases separated the two germline ends. The CDR3 sequence is 17 residues long.

J is TRBJ2-3 and V is TRBV7-3, with 7 nucleotides matching TRBD2. The trim removed 5 bases at V and 0 bases at J, leaving 14 bases unmatched. In germline, CDR1 is SGHTA, CDR2 FQGTGA. The CDR3 runs 18 residues. The DNA for the CDR3 is TGTGCCAGCAGCCCCGGGAGGATACCAAGAGGAAGCACAGATACGCAGTATTTT. This codes for CASSPGRIPRGSTDTQYF.

The gene calls are TRBV25-1 and TRBJ1-4, with D perhaps matching TRBD1 (6 bases). This CDR3 comprises 16 residues. V dropped 4 bases and J dropped 4 bases, with 16 bases sitting between them. Germline CDR1 is MGHDK and CDR2 is SYGVNS. The CDR3 DNA sequence: TGTGCCAGCAGTGCCCATACGGGGGCTCTTAATGAAAAACTGTTTTTT. Translated, it gives CASSAHTGALNEKLFF.

This clone was seen once. The DNA for the CDR3 is TGTGCCAGCAGTTTATCGGGGCAGATTTCCTACAATGAGCAGTTCTTC. This gives the protein CASSLSGQISYNEQFF. The chain has TRBV27 and TRBJ2-1; possible D gene TRBD1, 5 bases. V was cut by 0 bases and J by 1 base, with 10 bases left in between. The germline gives CDR1 MNHEY, CDR2 SMNVEV (reference sequence). This CDR3 is built from 16 residues.

This CDR3 reads CASSLQGTGELFF. In nucleotides, the CDR3 is TGTGCCAGCAGTTTACAGGGTACCGGGGAGCTGTTTTTT. The chain links TRBV6-5 to TRBJ2-2; TRBD1 is a possible D gene (6 bases). Germline lookup yields CDR1 MNHEY and CDR2 SVGAGI. The V end lost 4 bases, the J end lost 5 bases, and 8 bases lay between the germline ends. The CDR3 covers 13 residues.

V is TRBV19 and J is TRBJ2-1; D tentatively fits TRBD1 or TRBD2 (5 bases each). There are 15 residues in the CDR3. Germline values: CDR1 LNHDA, CDR2 SQIVND (reference sequence). V lost 3 bases and J 7 bases, leaving 16 bases between the germline ends. The CDR3 sequence: CASSMGDAGLNEQFF. DNA of the CDR3: TGTGCCAGTAGTATGGGGGATGCTGGTCTTAATGAGCAGTTCTTC.

The chain combines TRBV4-1 with TRBJ2-7, with 8 bases lining up with TRBD2. V lost 4 bases and J lost 0; bases outside the gene matches: 8. Germline lookup yields CDR1 MGHRA and CDR2 YSYEKL. The CDR3 contains 16 residues. In DNA, the CDR3 is TGCGCCAGCAGCCTTTCGGGGGGGGGTACCTCCTACGAGCAGTACTTC. Residues: CASSLSGGGTSYEQYF.

The rearrangement uses TRBV5-1 and TRBJ2-1, with D possibly TRBD1 on 6 matching bases. V gave up 4 bases and J gave up 6 bases, with 14 bases separating them. Germline V gene lookup returns CDR1 SGHRS and CDR2 YFSETQ. The CDR3 has 14 amino acids. The DNA for the CDR3 is TGCGCCAGCAGCAAGTCGGGACACCCCAATGAGCAGTTCTTC. It specifies CASSKSGHPNEQFF.

The CDR3 is CASSQVERESSEQYF. CDR3 in DNA: TGTGCCAGCAGCCAAGTCGAGCGGGAGAGCTCCGAGCAGTACTTC. The rearrangement joins TRBV4-2 to TRBJ2-7; TRBD2 aligns across 8 bases. V shed 1 base and J 6 bases; nucleotides not matched to a gene: 8. This CDR3 is 15 amino acids long. Per germline, CDR1 LGHNA and CDR2 YNFKEQ.

The chain recombines TRBV15 with TRBJ2-2, with 8 bases fitting TRBD2. Unmatched junction bases numbered 3, after V lost 4 bases and J lost 2 bases. CDR3 length equals 15 residues. Germline V gives CDR1 LNHNV, CDR2 YYDKDF (reference sequence). In DNA, the CDR3 is TGTGCCACCAGCATCGGGGGGGGTAACACCGGGGAGCTGTTTTTT. Translated, it gives CATSIGGGNTGELFF.

The chain is built from TRBV28 and TRBJ1-1, with D perhaps TRBD1 (5 bases). V dropped 7 bases and J dropped 3 bases, with 12 bases sitting between them. This CDR3 has 13 residues. The V gene's germline CDR1 is MDHEN and CDR2 SYDVKM. The CDR3 region is CASKVRVDTEAFF. The CDR3 DNA reads TGTGCCAGCAAGGTCAGGGTGGACACTGAAGCTTTCTTT.

The V and J genes are TRBV5-1 and TRBJ1-4; no firm D call. The CDR3 is made up of 13 amino acids. Between the trimmed V and J ends, which lost 4 bases and 4 bases, there was a span of 8 bases. Germline V lookup: CDR1 SGHRS, CDR2 YFSETQ. CDR3 nucleotide sequence: TGCGCCAGCAGCGACCCTAATAATGAAAAACTGTTTTTT. It encodes CASSDPNNEKLFF.

The rearrangement links TRBV10-1 to TRBJ1-2; D may be TRBD1 (5 bases). This CDR3 comprises 16 residues. Trimming took 8 bases from V and 3 from J, leaving 22 bases between them. From germline, CDR1 is WNHNN and CDR2 SYGVQD (reference sequence). The CDR3 nucleotides are TGCGCCAGCCCGGACGGGACTGGGGTCTCGGACTATGGCTACACCTTC. Its translation: CASPDGTGVSDYGYTF.

The rearrangement joins TRBV19 to TRBJ2-2; the match to TRBD2 covers 11 bases. The CDR3 contains 15 residues. The trim removed 8 bases at V and 3 bases at J, leaving 5 bases unmatched. Germline V gene data show CDR1 as LNHDA and CDR2 as SQIVND (reference sequence). The CDR3 region is CASYSGRAHTGELFF. CDR3 nucleotides: TGTGCCAGTTATAGCGGGAGGGCGCACACCGGGGAGCTGTTTTTT.

This clone was seen more than once but under ten times. The chain combines TRBV4-1 with TRBJ1-1; a weak D match, TRBD1 (6 bases). CDR1 is MGHRA and CDR2 is YSYEKL in the germline V gene. With 1 base removed from V and 4 bases from J, the gap between germline ends came to 10 bases. This CDR3 region has 14 residues. The CDR3 nucleotides read TGCGCCAGCAGCCAAGGAGCAGGGGTCACTGAAGCTTTCTTT. Its translation: CASSQGAGVTEAFF.

The CDR3 reads CASSPPSYNEQFF. CDR3 in DNA: TGTGCCAGCTCACCACCGTCCTACAATGAGCAGTTCTTC. The rearrangement links TRBV18 to TRBJ2-1; D is unclear. The CDR3 spans 13 residues. The germline V gene has CDR1 KGHSH and CDR2 LQKENI. V lost 0 bases and J lost 1, with 1 base in between.

The chain is built from TRBV5-1 and TRBJ2-2; TRBD1 aligns across 9 bases. CDR3 length: 14 amino acids. From germline, CDR1 is SGHRS and CDR2 YFSETQ. V shed 4 bases, J shed 5 bases, and the junction held 3 bases outside the gene matches. The CDR3 nucleotides read TGCGCCAGCAGCACCGGACAGGGGACCGGGGAGCTGTTTTTT. It is translated as CASSTGQGTGELFF.

This sequence joins TRBV21-1 and TRBJ2-2; the table assigns TRBD2, which was not confirmed against the DNA. TRBV21-1 is recorded as a pseudogene. This CDR3 region has 13 residues. CDR3 region: CASSKVEGGELFF. The CDR3 DNA reads as TGTGCCAGCAGCAAAGTCGAGGGCGGGGAGCTGTTTTTT.

The genes are TRBV27 and TRBJ1-1; 8 nucleotides match TRBD1. V was pared by 6 bases and J by 4 bases, with 4 bases of the junction left unmatched. From germline, CDR1 is MNHEY and CDR2 SMNVEV (reference sequence). The CDR3 extends over 13 amino acids. CDR3 protein: CASRNTGGTEAFF. The DNA of the CDR3 is TGTGCCAGCAGAAATACAGGGGGCACTGAAGCTTTCTTT.

The count of this clone is one. This chain joins TRBV6-2 or TRBV6-3 and TRBJ2-3; TRBD1 agrees at 8 bases. The V segment lost 6 bases and the J segment 0 bases; nucleotides outside the gene matches: 8. CDR3 length: 16 amino acids. Germline V gene sequence: CDR1 MNHEY, CDR2 SVGEGT. CDR3 in DNA: TGTGCCAGCAGCCGAGGGACAGGTCCTAGCACAGATACGCAGTATTTT. This gives the protein CASSRGTGPSTDTQYF.

The gene calls are TRBV5-1 and TRBJ1-5; D not certain. The CDR3 sequence is 15 residues long. Germline V gene sequence: CDR1 SGHRS, CDR2 YFSETQ. The V gene lost 0 bases and the J gene lost 5 bases, with 12 bases spanning the gap. The CDR3: CASSLGIGRHQPQHF. The CDR3 region has the DNA TGCGCCAGCAGCTTGGGGATTGGCAGGCATCAGCCCCAGCATTTT.

This clone appeared a single time. This rearrangement joins TRBV5-1 to TRBJ1-2; D is ambiguous. CDR3 length: 17 amino acids. The germline V gene has CDR1 SGHRS and CDR2 YFSETQ. V gave up 3 bases and J gave up 1 base, with 19 bases separating them. CDR3 in DNA: TGCGCCAGCAGCTCCAGCAAGGACCAGCAATTTAACTATGGCTACACCTTC. Translating gives CASSSSKDQQFNYGYTF.

The chain carries TRBV6-4 and TRBJ2-5, with 13 bases fitting TRBD2. CDR1 MRHNA and CDR2 SNTAGT come from the germline V gene. There are 17 residues in the CDR3. With V trimmed by 7 bases and J by 2 bases, 10 bases remained unmatched. The CDR3 reads CASKIGGLAGEQETQYF. Written as DNA, the CDR3 is TGTGCCAGCAAGATAGGTGGACTAGCGGGGGAGCAAGAGACCCAGTACTTC.

This sequence joins TRBV7-9 and TRBJ2-1; unclear D gene. Trimming took 5 bases from V and 10 from J, leaving 9 bases between them. Per the germline V gene, CDR1 is SEHNR and CDR2 is FQNEAQ (reference sequence). This CDR3 has 11 amino acids. The CDR3 DNA sequence: TGTGCCAGCAGCCTCTCACGGGAGCAGTTCTTC. This gives the protein CASSLSREQFF.

This clone occurred once. This chain connects TRBV2 to TRBJ1-1, with a possible D match to TRBD1 (5 bases). The germline gives CDR1 SNHLY, CDR2 FYNNEI. The CDR3 length is 15 residues. Trimming took off 1 base at V and 6 bases at J, with 15 bases between the two ends. The CDR3 bases are TGTGCCAGCAGTGAAGGAAGGGGAGGGGTCCCTGAAGCTTTCTTT. Its translation is CASSEGRGGVPEAFF.

This chain links TRBV27 with TRBJ2-7; 10 bases map to TRBD2. Germline CDR1 is MNHEY and CDR2 is SMNVEV (reference sequence). Trimming cost V 4 bases and J 0 bases; bases outside gene matches: 9. The CDR3 length is 17 residues. CDR3 bases: TGTGCCAGCAGTTACACCAGCGGGAGGGGAAGCTCCTACGAGCAGTACTTC. Translating gives CASSYTSGRGSSYEQYF.